The text below deals with one TCR beta chain. The entry originates in a study of T cell changes during pregnancy in multiple sclerosis. The CDR3 runs to 15 residues. Trimming left V 2 bases short and J 2 bases short, with 11 bases between. CDR1 is MNHNY, CDR2 SVGAGI, per germline (reference sequence). Only in-frame clones appear in the TCRdb table, and some are missing; sequencing was by immunoSEQ multiplex PCR. The sample has 40,000 to 45,000 clones, about nine tenths seen once. This material consisted of CD4+ T cells from peripheral blood mononuclear cells, taken before pregnancy. V is TRBV6-6 and J is TRBJ2-3; D might be TRBD1 (6 bases). This receptor was identified in a female donor with multiple sclerosis, enrolled in a pregnancy study. This CDR3 reads CASSYGGGLTDTQYF. The DNA of the CDR3 is TGTGCCAGCAGTTACGGGGGCGGGCTCACAGATACGCAGTATTTT.